The 30 T cell receptor beta chains in this list originate from one sample, sequenced in a study of cytomegalovirus exposure and HLA in healthy donors. PCR was performed using 60 Vbeta and 13 Jbeta primers. Assay used: immunoSEQ multiplex PCR; TCRdb lists only in-frame clones, some missing. Of 90,000 to 120,000 clones listed, around 9.1% are singletons. Sequencing input: PBMCs. Every receptor here comes from a man between 35 and 55 years old in good health and CMV-seropositive.

The chain carries TRBV13 and TRBJ2-1, with 8 bases identical to TRBD2. The CDR3 is 17 amino acids. Germline CDR1 is PRHDT and CDR2 is FYEKMQ (reference sequence). V lost 2 bases to trimming and J lost 8 bases; unmatched junction nucleotides: 14. CDR3 in DNA: TGTGCCAGCAGCTTATTAGGGCTAGCGGGCCTTACAGATGAGCAGTTCTTC. Its protein is CASSLLGLAGLTDEQFF.

V gene TRBV7-6 combines with J gene TRBJ2-7; D possibly corresponds to TRBD2 (6 bases). Germline V gives CDR1 SGHVS, CDR2 FNYEAQ. CDR3 length equals 15 residues. Between the trimmed V and J ends, which lost 0 bases and 5 bases, there was a span of 14 bases. DNA of the CDR3: TGTGCCAGCAGCTTAGCGAGGGCGACTAGTAACGAGCAGTACTTC. Amino acids: CASSLARATSNEQYF. Full variable domain (missing parts from reference TRBV7-6 and TRBJ2-7): GAGVSQSPRYKVTKRGQDVALRCDPISGHVSLYWYRQALGQGPEFLTYFNYEAQQDKSGLPNDRFSAERPEGSISTLTIQRTEQRDSAMYRCASSLARATSNEQYFGPGTRLTVT.

The rearrangement uses TRBV7-8 and TRBJ2-5; 7 nucleotides line up with TRBD2. Trimming removed 5 bases from V and 5 bases from J; junction bases left unmatched: 8. The length of the CDR3 is 14 residues. Germline V lookup: CDR1 SGHVS, CDR2 FQNEAQ. The CDR3 loop is CASSQRTREETQYF. The CDR3 DNA reads TGTGCCAGCAGCCAACGGACTAGGGAGGAGACCCAGTACTTC.

This clone has more than one count but fewer than ten. The chain uses TRBV11-2 and TRBJ2-7; TRBD2 aligns across 9 bases. V was clipped by 5 bases and J by 4 bases; unmatched bases: 9. Germline V gene data show CDR1 as SGHAT and CDR2 as FQNNGV. CDR3 length: 15 residues. CDR3 region: CASSPRNSGSYEQYF. CDR3 sequence (DNA): TGTGCCAGCAGCCCTCGAAATAGCGGGAGTTACGAGCAGTACTTC.

A few counts support this clone. The chain combines TRBV6-6 with TRBJ2-7; 7 positions agree with TRBD2. The length of the CDR3 is 13 residues. Germline V CDR1 and CDR2: MNHNY, SVGAGI (reference sequence). The J segment lost 4 bases and the V segment lost 7 bases, leaving 7 bases of the junction unmatched. The CDR3 loop reads CASTRDSGYEQYF. CDR3 sequence (DNA): TGTGCCAGCACGCGAGATAGCGGGTACGAGCAGTACTTC.

The chain is built from TRBV19 and TRBJ2-2, with 7 positions matching TRBD2. CDR1 is LNHDA, CDR2 SQIVND, per germline (reference sequence). The V segment lost 4 bases and the J segment 0 bases; nucleotides outside the gene matches: 2. The CDR3 sequence is 15 residues long. CDR3 sequence reads: CASSTLAANTGELFF. CDR3 nucleotides: TGTGCCAGTAGTACGCTAGCGGCGAACACCGGGGAGCTGTTTTTT.

In this sample, this clone turned up a few times. The rearrangement uses TRBV25-1 and TRBJ2-1, with a tentative D call TRBD1 (5 bases). CDR3 size: 11 residues. Per the germline V gene, CDR1 is MGHDK and CDR2 is SYGVNS. CDR3 bases: TGTGCTGTCCAGGGTTTCAATGAGCAGTTCTTC. Residues: CAVQGFNEQFF.

This chain joins TRBV5-6 and TRBJ2-3; 10 positions match TRBD2. Germline values: CDR1 SGHDT, CDR2 YYEEEE. Germline trimming cut 2 bases from V and 5 bases from J; bases unmatched to any gene: 8. CDR3 length equals 16 residues. CDR3 nucleotides: TGTGCCAGCAGCTTTGGTAGCGGGAGGCAGATAGATACGCAGTATTTT. Translating it yields CASSFGSGRQIDTQYF.

This clone has more than one count but fewer than ten. The J gene is TRBJ2-5, the V gene TRBV9; D is unresolved. The DNA end favors TRBJ2-7, so the J call may be wrong. The CDR3 totals 14 residues. Per germline, CDR1 SGDLS and CDR2 YYNGEE. The CDR3 region has the DNA TGTGCCAGCAGTCAGACTGGCAGCTCCTACGAGCAGTACTTC. This sequence encodes CASSQTGSSYEQYF.

Worth noting for this clone: One junction end disagrees with the germline gene, perhaps due to a read error. This chain joins TRBV4-2 and TRBJ2-7; TRBD2 aligns across 11 bases. Per the germline V gene, CDR1 is LGHNA and CDR2 is YNFKEQ. The CDR3 spans 16 residues. The CDR3 loop reads CVSSQDTSGSSYEQYF. The CDR3 bases are TGTGTCAGCAGCCAGGACACTAGCGGGAGCTCCTACGAGCAGTACTTC.

V usage is TRBV2 and J usage is TRBJ2-7; D uncertain. TRBJ2-5 matches the DNA end more closely, so the J call is doubtful. The CDR3 runs 13 residues. CDR1 SNHLY and CDR2 FYNNEI come from the germline V gene. CDR3 region: CASGIGRRETQYF. CDR3 sequence (DNA): TGTGCCAGCGGCATAGGTCGTCGGGAGACCCAGTACTTC.

This clone was counted between two and nine times. The chain is built from TRBV7-8 and TRBJ2-5; no firm D call. This CDR3 comprises 14 residues. Germline CDR1 and CDR2: SGHVS and FQNEAQ. V gave up 3 bases and J gave up 4 bases, with 12 bases separating them. The CDR3 DNA reads TGTGCCAGCAGCTTGAGGAGTCTCTTAGAGACCCAGTACTTC. Translating it yields CASSLRSLLETQYF.

The table lists this clone with a few counts. The rearrangement uses TRBV5-7 and TRBJ2-5, with 8 bases matching TRBD1. The last part of the DNA fits TRBJ2-7 better; the J call may be wrong. TRBV5-7 is flagged as an ORF with uncertain function. CDR3 length: 16 residues. Written as DNA, the CDR3 is TGTGCCAGCAGCTTGAAACGGACAGGGAGCTGGGACGAGCAGTACTTC. It specifies CASSLKRTGSWDEQYF.

A few counts support this clone. The rearrangement joins TRBV6-6 to TRBJ1-2, with D perhaps TRBD1 (6 bases). Germline values: CDR1 MNHNY, CDR2 SVGAGI (reference sequence). V lost 5 bases, J lost 6 bases, and 22 bases lay in between. The CDR3 runs 16 residues. The CDR3 sequence: CASSPTPIGGLNGYTF. CDR3 DNA: TGTGCCAGCAGTCCGACTCCAATCGGGGGGCTTAATGGCTACACCTTC.

The chain links TRBV27 to TRBJ2-4; D gene ambiguous. CDR3 length: 13 residues. V lost 0 bases and J 6 bases, leaving 6 bases between the germline ends. The V gene's germline CDR1 is MNHEY and CDR2 SMNVEV (reference sequence). This chain's CDR3 is CASSLSSLNIQYF. The CDR3 DNA sequence: TGTGCCAGCAGTTTATCTAGTTTAAACATTCAGTACTTC.

This clone has only a few counts. The genes are TRBV19 and TRBJ1-6; 7 nucleotides match TRBD1. Germline lookup yields CDR1 LNHDA and CDR2 SQIVND (reference sequence). Unmatched junction bases numbered 15, after V lost 9 bases and J lost 10 bases. There are 15 residues in the CDR3. The CDR3 DNA sequence: TGTGCCAGCCCTAAGGGGGCAGGGGACGGATCACCCCTCCACTTT. Protein product: CASPKGAGDGSPLHF.

The sample holds a few counts of this clone. V gene TRBV2 combines with J gene TRBJ2-7; 7 bases map to TRBD2. The CDR3 extends over 12 amino acids. V lost 10 bases and J lost 2; bases outside the gene matches: 5. CDR1 and CDR2 (germline): SNHLY, FYNNEI. CDR3 nucleotides: TGTGCCACTGGACTAGGGGCCTACGAGCAGTACTTC. This codes for CATGLGAYEQYF.

A few counts support this clone. V usage is TRBV28 and J usage is TRBJ1-3, with 10 bases identical to TRBD1. The germline gives CDR1 MDHEN, CDR2 SYDVKM. The CDR3 is 19 amino acids. The ends lost 6 bases at V and 1 base at J; junction bases unmatched: 15. The CDR3 loop is CASSLQGLGQGFSGNTIYF. As DNA, the CDR3 is TGTGCCAGCAGCCTCCAGGGACTGGGACAGGGGTTTTCTGGAAACACCATATATTTT.

The CDR3 DNA is TGTGCCAGCAGTGTTAGGGGGCCGGGCACCGGGGAGCTGTTTTTT. Its translation is CASSVRGPGTGELFF. V and J are TRBV2 and TRBJ2-2, with TRBD1 identical over 7 bases. Germline-derived CDR1 and CDR2 are SNHLY and FYNNEI. The CDR3 is 15 amino acids. After removal of 4 bases from V and 4 bases from J, the junction contained 6 bases not matched to a gene.

This chain joins TRBV28 and TRBJ1-1, with D unresolved. The CDR3 consists of 15 residues. V lost 1 base and J 1 base, leaving 10 bases between the germline ends. Germline CDR1 and CDR2: MDHEN and SYDVKM. CDR3 DNA sequence: TGTGCCAGCAGTTTATTTGTGCGGCGGAACACTGAAGCTTTCTTT. Translation gives CASSLFVRRNTEAFF.

This clone was seen more than once but under ten times. This chain uses TRBV27 with TRBJ2-7, with 7 bases matching TRBD1. Germline assignment: CDR1 MNHEY and CDR2 SMNVEV (reference sequence). After removal of 2 bases from V and 1 base from J, the junction contained 11 bases not matched to a gene. This CDR3 comprises 17 residues. As DNA, the CDR3 is TGTGCCAGCAGTTTAATCCCGGACAGGCCACCGTCCTACGAGCAGTACTTC. Its protein is CASSLIPDRPPSYEQYF.

This clone was seen only a few times. Written as DNA, the CDR3 is TGTGCCAGCAGACCCCAGGGGTTCGGTGCGAACACTGAAGCTTTCTTT. Translating gives CASRPQGFGANTEAFF. The V and J genes are TRBV6-6 and TRBJ1-1; tentatively, D is TRBD1 (6 bases). The CDR3 length is 16 residues. CDR1 is MNHNY and CDR2 is SVGAGI in the germline V gene (reference sequence). V was cut by 6 bases and J by 1 base, with 18 bases left in between.

This clone was counted between two and nine times. The J gene is TRBJ2-5, the V gene TRBV7-9, with 8 bases matching TRBD1. This CDR3 is built from 14 residues. J gave up 2 bases and V 5 bases, and 4 bases lay outside the gene matches. In germline, CDR1 is SEHNR, CDR2 FQNEAQ (reference sequence). For the CDR3, the DNA is TGTGCCAGCAGCCACAGGGGGTTTCAAGAGACCCAGTACTTC. Translation: CASSHRGFQETQYF.

The CDR3 nucleotides read TGTGCCAGCCGCCGGGGGTCTGGGGCCAACGTCCTGACTTTC. Residues: CASRRGSGANVLTF. This rearrangement joins TRBV2 to TRBJ2-6; the D gene is possibly TRBD2 (6 bases). V shed 8 bases and J shed 1 base, with 9 bases lying between them. This CDR3 has 14 residues. In germline, CDR1 is SNHLY, CDR2 FYNNEI.

V usage is TRBV6-5 and J usage is TRBJ1-3; 8 nucleotides align to TRBD1. The CDR3 extends over 15 amino acids. Germline lookup yields CDR1 MNHEY and CDR2 SVGAGI. Germline trimming cut 5 bases from V and 4 bases from J; bases unmatched to any gene: 7. CDR3 in DNA: TGTGCCAGCAGTCGGATTCAGGGGGCAGGAAACACCATATATTTT. As protein: CASSRIQGAGNTIYF.

The chain couples TRBV7-6 to TRBJ2-6; tentative D call: TRBD1 (5 bases). Trimming pared 2 bases from V and 0 bases from J, leaving 11 bases between. Germline V gene sequence: CDR1 SGHVS, CDR2 FNYEAQ. The CDR3 spans 17 residues. The chain's CDR3 is CASSLRQITSGANVLTF. For the CDR3, the DNA is TGTGCCAGCAGCTTAAGACAGATAACCTCTGGGGCCAACGTCCTGACTTTC.

This clone was counted only a few times. This chain connects TRBV27 to TRBJ2-7; a weak D match, TRBD1 (5 bases). V lost 8 bases to trimming and J lost 3 bases, with 14 bases between them. From germline, CDR1 is MNHEY and CDR2 SMNVEV (reference sequence). CDR3 size: 13 residues. The chain's CDR3 is CASSSQGHYEQYF. The CDR3, as DNA: TGTGCCAGCTCCAGTCAGGGCCACTACGAGCAGTACTTC.

This clone was recorded a few times. The rearrangement joins TRBV10-3 to TRBJ2-3, with TRBD2 identical over 13 bases. The germline V gene encodes CDR1 ENHRY and CDR2 SYGVKD. The CDR3 totals 16 residues. V was pared by 6 bases and J by 3 bases, with 6 bases of the junction left unmatched. The CDR3 bases are TGTGCCATCAGATGGACTAGCGGGAGTATGACAGATACGCAGTATTTT. As protein: CAIRWTSGSMTDTQYF.

This clone occurred a few times. V is TRBV13 and J is TRBJ2-7, with TRBD1 identical over 9 bases. Germline CDR1 is PRHDT and CDR2 is FYEKMQ (reference sequence). V dropped 8 bases and J dropped 6; count of bases not matched to a gene: 14. CDR3 length: 15 residues. The CDR3 DNA reads TGTGCCAGCCGCCGGATGGGGACAGGGTTTAGCGAGCAGTACTTC. This encodes CASRRMGTGFSEQYF. Using reference TRBV13 and TRBJ2-7 for the parts outside the CDR3, the full variable domain is AAGVIQSPRHLIKEKRETATLKCYPIPRHDTVYWYQQGPGQDPQFLISFYEKMQSDKGSIPDRFSAQQFSDYHSELNMSSLELGDSALYFCASRRMGTGFSEQYFGPGTRLTVT.

The chain uses TRBV7-9 and TRBJ2-7; no clear D gene. The CDR3 consists of 13 residues. Germline loops: CDR1 SEHNR, CDR2 FQNEAQ (reference sequence). Trimming shortened V by 4 bases and J by 2 bases, and 9 bases separated the two germline ends. CDR3: CASSYAGAYEQYF. The CDR3 nucleotides read TGTGCCAGCAGCTACGCAGGCGCCTACGAGCAGTACTTC.